This T cell receptor (beta chain) was captured in a study of blood T cell repertoires in COVID-19. Study background: Sample material is recorded as cDNA or gDNA derived from T cells, B-cell-depleted T cells, or PBMCs.

Trimming took 5 bases from V and 0 from J, leaving 7 bases between them. CDR1 SEHNR and CDR2 FQNEAQ come from the germline V gene (reference sequence). The CDR3 has 14 residues. Original methodology: Cell counts per sample came from amplifying reference gene primers. Measured with immunoSEQ multiplex PCR; TCRdb has only the in-frame clones, and not every one. V and J calls and clone size follow that table, whereas D and trimming were derived from the DNA. Of roughly 190,000 clones in the sample, about 88% were seen once. Material for sequencing was peripheral blood. This sequence originates from a woman aged 80 or over in a cohort sampled during active or convalescent COVID-19. The V call is TRBV7-9, the J call TRBJ1-4, with unresolved D. The CDR3 DNA reads TGTGCCAGCAGCCCATCAGCAACTAATGAAAAACTGTTTTTT. This translates into CASSPSATNEKLFF.